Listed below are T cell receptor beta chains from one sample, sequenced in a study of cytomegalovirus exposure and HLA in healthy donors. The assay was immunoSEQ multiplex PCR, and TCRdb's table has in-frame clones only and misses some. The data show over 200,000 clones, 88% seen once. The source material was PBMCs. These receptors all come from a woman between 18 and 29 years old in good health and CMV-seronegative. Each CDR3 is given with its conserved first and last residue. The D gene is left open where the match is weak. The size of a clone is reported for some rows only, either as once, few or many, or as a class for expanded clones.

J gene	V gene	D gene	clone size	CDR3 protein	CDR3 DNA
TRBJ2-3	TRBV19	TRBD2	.	CASSEFWTSGWGADTQYF	TGTGCCAGTAGTGAATTCTGGACTAGCGGGTGGGGGGCAGATACGCAGTATTTT
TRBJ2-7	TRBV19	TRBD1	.	CASSTTGTGYVEQYF	TGTGCCAGTAGTACTACCGGGACAGGGTACGTCGAGCAGTACTTC
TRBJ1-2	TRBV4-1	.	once	CASSQVFDSEGYTF	TGCGCCAGCAGCCAAGTATTCGACAGCGAGGGCTACACCTTC
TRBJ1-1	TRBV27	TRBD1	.	CASSLYGGTGVAFF	TGTGCCAGCAGTTTATATGGGGGCACAGGGGTCGCTTTCTTT
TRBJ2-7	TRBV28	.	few	CASSTLIQGSYEQYF	TGTGCCAGCAGCACGCTAATTCAGGGTTCCTACGAGCAGTACTTC
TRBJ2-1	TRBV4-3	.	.	CASSQTSGGTVYNEQFF	TGCGCCAGCAGCCAAACTTCTGGGGGGACGGTTTACAATGAGCAGTTCTTC
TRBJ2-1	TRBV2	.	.	CASSAEGRNFYNEQFF	TGTGCCAGCAGTGCTGAGGGCAGGAACTTCTACAATGAGCAGTTCTTC
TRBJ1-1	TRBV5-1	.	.	CASSVSSGATEAFF	TGCGCCAGCAGCGTTTCCTCAGGGGCCACTGAAGCTTTCTTT
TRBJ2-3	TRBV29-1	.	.	CSVESGVSSTDTQYF	TGCAGCGTTGAATCAGGGGTTAGTAGCACAGATACGCAGTATTTT
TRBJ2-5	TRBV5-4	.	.	CASSSPQGGETQYF	TGTGCCAGCAGCTCGCCGCAGGGTGGGGAGACCCAGTACTTC
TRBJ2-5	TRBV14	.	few	CASSQDGGVPISETQYF	TGTGCCAGCAGCCAAGACGGGGGTGTCCCGATTTCGGAGACCCAGTACTTC
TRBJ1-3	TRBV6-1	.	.	CASSVSALLPGNTIYF	TGTGCCAGCAGTGTTAGTGCCCTGCTGCCTGGAAACACCATATATTTT
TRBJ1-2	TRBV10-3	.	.	CAITPNRVPPAGYTF	TGTGCCATCACTCCCAACAGGGTCCCTCCCGCGGGCTACACCTTC
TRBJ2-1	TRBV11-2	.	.	CASSFRFGQEGDEQFF	TGTGCCAGCAGCTTTAGGTTTGGGCAGGAGGGCGATGAGCAGTTCTTC
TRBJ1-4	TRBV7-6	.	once	CASSQTGGTNEKLFF	TGTGCCAGCAGCCAAACGGGGGGCACTAATGAAAAACTGTTTTTT
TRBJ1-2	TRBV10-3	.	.	CAITEINYGYTF	TGTGCCATCACCGAGATTAACTATGGCTACACCTTC
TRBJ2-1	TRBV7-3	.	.	CASSLERYNEQFF	TGTGCCAGCAGCTTAGAACGGTACAATGAGCAGTTCTTC
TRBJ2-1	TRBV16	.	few	CASSQLTGHSYNEQFF	TGTGCCAGCAGCCAATTGACGGGACACTCCTACAATGAGCAGTTCTTC
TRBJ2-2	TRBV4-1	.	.	CASSQDQSTGELFF	TGCGCCAGCAGCCAAGATCAATCCACCGGGGAGCTGTTTTTT
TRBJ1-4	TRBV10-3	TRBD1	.	CAISDPGQGNEKLFF	TGTGCCATCAGTGACCCGGGACAGGGGAATGAAAAACTGTTTTTT
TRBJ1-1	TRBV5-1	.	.	CASSLAGVSSEAFF	TGCGCCAGCAGCTTGGCCGGAGTATCATCGGAAGCTTTCTTT
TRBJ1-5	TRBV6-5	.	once	CASSYGPSQPQHF	TGTGCCAGCAGTTACGGGCCGAGTCAGCCCCAGCATTTT
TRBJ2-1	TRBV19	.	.	CASSGVDNEQFF	TGTGCCTCCTCCGGGGTCGACAATGAGCAGTTCTTC
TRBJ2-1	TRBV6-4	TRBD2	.	CASSDSSSGFNEQFF	TGTGCCAGCAGTGACTCCTCTAGCGGATTCAATGAGCAGTTCTTC
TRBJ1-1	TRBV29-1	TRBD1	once	CSVEALRGVGRDRLNTEAFF	TGCAGCGTTGAAGCTTTACGAGGTGTTGGCCGGGACAGGCTCAACACTGAAGCTTTCTTT
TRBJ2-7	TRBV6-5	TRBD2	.	CASSYSGRSTYEQYF	TGTGCCAGCAGTTACTCCGGGAGGTCTACCTACGAGCAGTACTTC
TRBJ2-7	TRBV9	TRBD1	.	CASSVGQGPSSYEQYF	TGTGCCAGCAGCGTGGGACAGGGGCCGAGCTCCTACGAGCAGTACTTC
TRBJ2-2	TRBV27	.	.	CASSRQVGGELFF	TGTGCCAGCAGTAGACAGGTCGGCGGGGAGCTGTTTTTT
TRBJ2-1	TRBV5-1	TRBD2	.	CASSLAGTINYNEQFF	TGCGCCAGCAGCTTGGCAGGGACTATCAACTACAATGAGCAGTTCTTC
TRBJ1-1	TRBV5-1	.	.	CASSLTARTDSEAFF	TGCGCCAGCAGCCTCACGGCTCGGACAGACAGTGAAGCTTTCTTT
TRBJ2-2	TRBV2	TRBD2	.	CASEREVTGELFF	TGTGCCAGCGAACGGGAGGTCACCGGGGAGCTGTTTTTT
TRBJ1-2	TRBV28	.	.	CASSLPGGGNYGYTF	TGTGCCAGCAGTTTACCGGGGGGCGGGAACTATGGCTACACCTTC
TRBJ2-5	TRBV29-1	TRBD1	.	CSVEAGGAETQYF	TGCAGCGTTGAGGCAGGGGGCGCGGAGACCCAGTACTTC
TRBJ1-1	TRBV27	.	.	CASSLGPLRGGDTEAFF	TGTGCCAGCAGTTTAGGCCCTCTGAGAGGGGGGGACACTGAAGCTTTCTTT
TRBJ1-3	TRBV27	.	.	CASSSYRAGNTIYF	TGTGCCAGCAGTTCGTACAGGGCTGGAAACACCATATATTTT
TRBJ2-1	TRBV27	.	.	CASAVQSSYNEQFF	TGTGCCAGCGCGGTTCAGAGCTCCTACAATGAGCAGTTCTTC
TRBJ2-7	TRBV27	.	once	CASSFDGGSYEQYF	TGTGCCAGCAGTTTTGACGGCGGATCCTACGAGCAGTACTTC
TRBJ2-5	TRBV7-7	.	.	CASSSIIDSETQYF	TGTGCTAGCAGCTCTATCATCGATTCGGAGACCCAGTACTTC
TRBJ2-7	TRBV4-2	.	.	CASSQGQGLAYEQYF	TGTGCCAGCAGCCAAGGACAGGGACTAGCCTACGAGCAGTACTTC
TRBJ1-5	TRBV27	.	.	CASSPGTLLGQPQHF	TGTGCCAGCAGTCCCGGGACTCTACTGGGTCAGCCCCAGCATTTT
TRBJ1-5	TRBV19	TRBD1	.	CASSTTGISNQPQHF	TGTGCCAGTAGTACGACAGGGATCAGCAATCAGCCCCAGCATTTT
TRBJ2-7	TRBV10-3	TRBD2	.	CAIKEAGRNRQYF	TGTGCCATCAAGGAAGCGGGAAGGAATCGGCAGTACTTC
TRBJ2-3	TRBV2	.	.	CASSAADTQYF	TGTGCCAGCAGTGCGGCAGATACGCAGTATTTT
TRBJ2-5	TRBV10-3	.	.	CAISDPRRGTETQYF	TGTGCCATCAGTGACCCGAGGCGCGGAACGGAGACCCAGTACTTC